These 9 T cell receptor beta chains came from one sample sequenced in a study of cytomegalovirus exposure and HLA in healthy donors. This PCR relied on a set of 60 Vbeta primers and 13 Jbeta primers. Method: immunoSEQ multiplex PCR; TCRdb's copy keeps in-frame clones and lacks some. The table has more than 100,000 clones, less than 85% seen once. Sample: PBMCs. The receptors were sampled from a woman aged 40 to 49 in good health and CMV-seronegative.

The rearrangement joins TRBV4-1 to TRBJ2-5; the match to TRBD2 covers 11 bases. The CDR3 has 16 amino acids. The germline V gene encodes CDR1 MGHRA and CDR2 YSYEKL. V shed 3 bases, J shed 7 bases, and the junction held 10 bases outside the gene matches. CDR3 nucleotides: TGCGCCAGCAGCCATTTTCTAGCGGGGGGCCCTGGGACCCAGTACTTC. The encoded protein is CASSHFLAGGPGTQYF.

The V and J genes are TRBV7-6 and TRBJ2-1, with 10 bases fitting TRBD2. Germline CDR1 reads SGHVS; CDR2 reads FNYEAQ. V lost 2 bases, J lost 6 bases, and 7 bases stayed unmatched. The CDR3 contains 16 residues. In nucleotides, the CDR3 is TGTGCCAGCAGCTTACGGCTAGCGGGAGACCCCAATGAGCAGTTCTTC. It codes for CASSLRLAGDPNEQFF. Complete variable domain (other parts from reference TRBV7-6 and TRBJ2-1): GAGVSQSPRYKVTKRGQDVALRCDPISGHVSLYWYRQALGQGPEFLTYFNYEAQQDKSGLPNDRFSAERPEGSISTLTIQRTEQRDSAMYRCASSLRLAGDPNEQFFGPGTRLTVL.

CDR3 region: CASRRGSSGRYGGANVLTF. The CDR3 region has the DNA TGTGCCAGCAGACGAGGGAGTAGCGGGAGATACGGTGGGGCCAACGTCCTGACTTTC. The chain employs TRBV7-9 and TRBJ2-6; 9 bases are shared with TRBD2. The CDR3 has 19 residues. CDR1 and CDR2 from the germline V gene are SEHNR and FQNEAQ (reference sequence). Trimming took 6 bases from V and 3 from J; bases not matched to a gene: 15.

The chain couples TRBV5-6 to TRBJ2-2; the match to TRBD1 covers 11 bases. CDR1 and CDR2 from the germline V gene are SGHDT and YYEEEE. The CDR3 sequence is 18 residues long. Trimming removed 5 bases from V and 3 bases from J; junction bases left unmatched: 12. In DNA, the CDR3 is TGTGCCAGCAGAGCTCTCTGGACAGGGGGCCTATACACCGGGGAGCTGTTTTTT. This sequence encodes CASRALWTGGLYTGELFF.

This clone has more than one count but fewer than ten. The V and J genes are TRBV11-3 and TRBJ2-2; weak D call: TRBD1 (6 bases). From germline, CDR1 is SGHNT and CDR2 YENEEA. V was shortened by 5 bases and J by 4 bases, with 14 bases between the two germline ends. This CDR3 is 15 amino acids long. CDR3 residues: CASSEGVSVTGELFF. In nucleotides, the CDR3 is TGTGCCAGCAGCGAGGGGGTTAGTGTCACCGGGGAGCTGTTTTTT.

The chain joins TRBV27 to TRBJ2-1; D gene uncertain. Trimming took off 4 bases at V and 6 bases at J, with 10 bases between the two ends. The CDR3 has 13 residues. Germline loops: CDR1 MNHEY, CDR2 SMNVEV (reference sequence). The CDR3 DNA sequence: TGTGCCAGCAGTTCCCCGTTAGTCAATGAGCAGTTCTTC. It encodes CASSSPLVNEQFF.

This clone has a handful of counts. Other nucleotide sequences from this sample produce the same CDR3. This chain joins TRBV4-2 and TRBJ2-7; 11 positions agree with TRBD2. After removal of 1 base from V and 0 bases from J, the junction contained 2 bases not matched to a gene. From germline, CDR1 is LGHNA and CDR2 YNFKEQ. The length of the CDR3 is 16 residues. The CDR3 nucleotides read TGTGCCAGCAGCCAAGTCGGGACTAGCGGCTCCTACGAGCAGTACTTC. This translates into CASSQVGTSGSYEQYF.

The J gene is TRBJ2-5, the V gene TRBV7-2; TRBD2 matches at 11 bases. CDR1 and CDR2 from the germline V gene are SGHTA and FQGNSA. The CDR3 is 16 residues long. V lost 2 bases and J lost 4; bases outside the gene matches: 6. CDR3 sequence reads: CASSLLLLAGAETQYF. The CDR3 DNA reads as TGTGCCAGCAGCTTACTTTTACTAGCGGGGGCAGAGACCCAGTACTTC. Based on the CDR3 plus reference TRBV7-2 and TRBJ2-5, the full variable domain is GAGVSQSPSNKVTEKGKDVELRCDPISGHTALYWYRQSLGQGLEFLIYFQGNSAPDKSGLPSDRFSAERTGGSVSTLTIQRTQQEDSAVYLCASSLLLLAGAETQYFGPGTRLLVL.

The V call is TRBV9, the J call TRBJ1-2; unclear D gene. With 0 bases removed from V and 3 bases from J, the gap between germline ends came to 12 bases. CDR1 and CDR2 (germline): SGDLS, YYNGEE. The CDR3 has 15 residues. In DNA, the CDR3 is TGTGCCAGCAGCGTAGTCCCCGAGGGCTACTATGGCTACACCTTC. Encoded protein: CASSVVPEGYYGYTF.